This T cell receptor beta chain was sequenced during a study of cytomegalovirus exposure and HLA in healthy donors. The study's findings and limits: The investigators catalogued 150 to 200 TCR beta chains as cytomegalovirus-associated.

The V end was cut by 1 base, the J end by 3 bases, with 16 bases between. CDR3 length: 16 amino acids. The PCR contained 60 Vbeta and 13 Jbeta primers. TCRdb keeps only in-frame clones here, not all; method: immunoSEQ multiplex PCR. Here the sample spans 60,000 to 85,000 clones, roughly 82% being singletons. A note on this clone: Its antigen is undetermined.

The rearrangement links TRBV23-1 to TRBJ2-7, with D tentatively TRBD2 (5 bases). TRBV23-1 is labeled an ORF, and its function is uncertain. This clonotype was obtained from a male donor in good health and CMV-seropositive. Sequencing was carried out using PBMCs. CDR3 protein: CASSQWSRAKLYEQYF. CDR3 sequence (DNA): TGCGCCAGCAGTCAATGGTCGCGGGCTAAACTCTACGAGCAGTACTTC.